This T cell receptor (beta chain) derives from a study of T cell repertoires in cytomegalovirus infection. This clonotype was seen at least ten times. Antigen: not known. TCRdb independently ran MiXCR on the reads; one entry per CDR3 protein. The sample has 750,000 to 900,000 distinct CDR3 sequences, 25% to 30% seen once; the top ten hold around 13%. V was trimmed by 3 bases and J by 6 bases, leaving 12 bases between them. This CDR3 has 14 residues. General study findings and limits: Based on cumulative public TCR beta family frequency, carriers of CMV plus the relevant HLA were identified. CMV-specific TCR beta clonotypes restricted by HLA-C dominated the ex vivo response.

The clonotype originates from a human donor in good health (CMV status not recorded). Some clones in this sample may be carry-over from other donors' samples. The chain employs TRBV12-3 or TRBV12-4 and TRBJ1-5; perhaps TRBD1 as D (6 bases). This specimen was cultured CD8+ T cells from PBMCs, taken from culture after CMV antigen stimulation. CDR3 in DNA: TGTGCCAGCAGTTTTCGTCCAGGGGCTCAGCCCCAGCATTTT. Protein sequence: CASSFRPGAQPQHF.